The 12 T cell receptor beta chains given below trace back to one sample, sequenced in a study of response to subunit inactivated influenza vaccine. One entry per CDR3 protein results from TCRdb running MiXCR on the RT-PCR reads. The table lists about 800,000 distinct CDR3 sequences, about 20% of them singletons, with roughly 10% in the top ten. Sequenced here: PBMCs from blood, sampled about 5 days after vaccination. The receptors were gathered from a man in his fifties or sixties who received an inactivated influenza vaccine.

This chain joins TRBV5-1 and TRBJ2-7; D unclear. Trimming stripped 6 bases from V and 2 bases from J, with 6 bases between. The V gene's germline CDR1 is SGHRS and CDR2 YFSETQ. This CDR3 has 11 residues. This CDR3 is CASTNTYEQYF. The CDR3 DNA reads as TGCGCCAGCACCAACACCTACGAGCAGTACTTC.

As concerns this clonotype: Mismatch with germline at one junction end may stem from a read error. The DNA for the CDR3 is TGTGCCAGCAGCCAAGATCGACTAGCTCTCACATACTTC. Its protein is CASSQDRLALTYF. J is TRBJ2-1 and V is TRBV3-1, with 7 bases that match TRBD2. Germline lookup yields CDR1 LGHDT and CDR2 YNNKEL (reference sequence). The CDR3 spans 13 residues.

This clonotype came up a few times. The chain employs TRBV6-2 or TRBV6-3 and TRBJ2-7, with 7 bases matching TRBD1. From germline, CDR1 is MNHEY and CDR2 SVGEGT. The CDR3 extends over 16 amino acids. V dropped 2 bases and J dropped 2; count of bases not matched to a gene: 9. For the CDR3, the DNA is TGTGCCAGCAGTTACGTCCTGGGACAGACCACCTACGAGCAGTACTTC. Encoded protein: CASSYVLGQTTYEQYF.

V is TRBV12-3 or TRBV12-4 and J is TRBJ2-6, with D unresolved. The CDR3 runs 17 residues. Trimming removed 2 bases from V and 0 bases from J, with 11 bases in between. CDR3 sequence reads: CASSLLPIHSGANVLTF. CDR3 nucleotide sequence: TGTGCCAGCAGTTTACTACCCATCCACTCTGGGGCCAACGTCCTGACTTTC.

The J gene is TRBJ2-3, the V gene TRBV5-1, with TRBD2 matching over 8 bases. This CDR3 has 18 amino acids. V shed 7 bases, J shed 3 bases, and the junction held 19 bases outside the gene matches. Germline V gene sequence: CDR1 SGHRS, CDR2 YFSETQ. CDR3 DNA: TGCGCCAGCGCTGCCCAGCGGATTCAGCGGGGGAGAACAGATACGCAGTATTTT. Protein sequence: CASAAQRIQRGRTDTQYF. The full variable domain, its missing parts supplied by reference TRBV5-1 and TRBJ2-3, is KAGVTQTPRYLIKTRGQQVTLSCSPISGHRSVSWYQQTPGQGLQFLFEYFSETQRNKGNFPGRFSGRQFSNSRSEMNVSTLELGDSALYLCASAAQRIQRGRTDTQYFGPGTRLTVL.

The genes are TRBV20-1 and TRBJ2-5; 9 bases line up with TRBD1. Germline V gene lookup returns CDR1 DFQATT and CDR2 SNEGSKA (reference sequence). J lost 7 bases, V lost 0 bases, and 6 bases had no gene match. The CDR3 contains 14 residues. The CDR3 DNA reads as TGCAGTGCTAGAGATACGGGACAGGGCGGGACCCAGTACTTC. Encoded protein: CSARDTGQGGTQYF.

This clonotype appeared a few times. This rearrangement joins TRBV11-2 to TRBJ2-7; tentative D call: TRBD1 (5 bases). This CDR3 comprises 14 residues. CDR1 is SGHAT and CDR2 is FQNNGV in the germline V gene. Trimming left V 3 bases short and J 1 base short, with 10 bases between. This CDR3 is CASSFGRVSYEQYF. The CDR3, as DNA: TGTGCCAGCAGCTTTGGCAGGGTGTCCTACGAGCAGTACTTC. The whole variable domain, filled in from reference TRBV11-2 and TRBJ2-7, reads EAGVAQSPRYKIIEKRQSVAFWCNPISGHATLYWYQQILGQGPKLLIQFQNNGVVDDSQLPKDRFSAERLKGVDSTLKIQPAKLEDSAVYLCASSFGRVSYEQYFGPGTRLTVT.

The CDR3 loop reads CASSTDRYQETQYF. The CDR3 bases are TGTGCCAGCAGCACAGACAGGTACCAAGAGACCCAGTACTTC. The genes are TRBV5-5 and TRBJ2-5, with D maybe TRBD1 (6 bases). In germline, CDR1 is SGHKS, CDR2 YYEKEE (reference sequence). The V and J ends lost 4 bases and 0 bases respectively, with 10 bases between them. There are 14 residues in the CDR3.

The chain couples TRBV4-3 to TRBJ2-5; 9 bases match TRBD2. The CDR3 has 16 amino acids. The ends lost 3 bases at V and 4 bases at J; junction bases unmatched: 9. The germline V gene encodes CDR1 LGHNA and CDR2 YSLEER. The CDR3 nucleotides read TGCGCCAGCAGCCAGAGGGGACTAGCCAGGGGAGAGACCCAGTACTTC. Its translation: CASSQRGLARGETQYF.

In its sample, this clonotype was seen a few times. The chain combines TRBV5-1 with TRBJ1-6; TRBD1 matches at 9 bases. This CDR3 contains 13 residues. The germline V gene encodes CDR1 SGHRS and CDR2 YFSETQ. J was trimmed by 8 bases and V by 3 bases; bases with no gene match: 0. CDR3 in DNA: TGCGCCAGCAGCTGGGACAGGGATTCACCCCTCCACTTT. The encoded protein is CASSWDRDSPLHF.

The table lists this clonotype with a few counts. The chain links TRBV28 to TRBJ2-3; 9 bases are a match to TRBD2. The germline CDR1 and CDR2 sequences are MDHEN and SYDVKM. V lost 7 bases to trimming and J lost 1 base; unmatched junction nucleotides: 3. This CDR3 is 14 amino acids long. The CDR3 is CASNSGGRTDTQYF. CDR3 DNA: TGTGCCAGCAATAGCGGGGGACGCACAGATACGCAGTATTTT.

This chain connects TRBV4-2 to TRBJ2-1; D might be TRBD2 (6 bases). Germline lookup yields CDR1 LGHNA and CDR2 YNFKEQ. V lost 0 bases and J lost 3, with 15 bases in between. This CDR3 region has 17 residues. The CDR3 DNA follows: TGTGCCAGCAGCCAAGATACGGGGACTGATAACTACAATGAGCAGTTCTTC. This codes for CASSQDTGTDNYNEQFF.